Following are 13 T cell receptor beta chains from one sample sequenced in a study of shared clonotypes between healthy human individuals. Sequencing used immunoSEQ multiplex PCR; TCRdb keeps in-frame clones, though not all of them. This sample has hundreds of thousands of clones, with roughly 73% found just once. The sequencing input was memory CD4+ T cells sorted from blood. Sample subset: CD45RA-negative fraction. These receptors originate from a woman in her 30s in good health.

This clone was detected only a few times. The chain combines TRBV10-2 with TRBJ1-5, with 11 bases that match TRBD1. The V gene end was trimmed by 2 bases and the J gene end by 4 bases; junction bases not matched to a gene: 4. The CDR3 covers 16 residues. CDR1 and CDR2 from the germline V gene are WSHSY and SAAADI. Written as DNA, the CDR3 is TGCGCCAGCAGTGAGATGGACAGGGGGCTTAATCAGCCCCAGCATTTT. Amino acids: CASSEMDRGLNQPQHF.

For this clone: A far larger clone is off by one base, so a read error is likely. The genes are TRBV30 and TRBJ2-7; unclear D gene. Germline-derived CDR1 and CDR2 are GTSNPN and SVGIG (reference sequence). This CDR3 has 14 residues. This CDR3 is CAWSTGNKNYEQHF. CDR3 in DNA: TGTGCCTGGAGTACCGGAAATAAGAACTACGAGCAGCACTTC.

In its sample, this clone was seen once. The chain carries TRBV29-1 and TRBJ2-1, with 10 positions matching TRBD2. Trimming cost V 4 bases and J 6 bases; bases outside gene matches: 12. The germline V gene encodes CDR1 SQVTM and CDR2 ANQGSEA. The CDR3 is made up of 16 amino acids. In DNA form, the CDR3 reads TGCAGCGTTGCTGCTCTAGCGGGAGCATCAAGCAATGAGCAGTTCTTC. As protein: CSVAALAGASSNEQFF.

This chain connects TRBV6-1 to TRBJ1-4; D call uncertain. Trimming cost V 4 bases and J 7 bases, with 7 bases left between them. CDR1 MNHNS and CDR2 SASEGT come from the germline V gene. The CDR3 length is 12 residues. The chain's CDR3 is CASSGESEKLFF. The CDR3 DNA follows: TGTGCCAGCAGTGGGGAAAGTGAAAAACTGTTTTTT.

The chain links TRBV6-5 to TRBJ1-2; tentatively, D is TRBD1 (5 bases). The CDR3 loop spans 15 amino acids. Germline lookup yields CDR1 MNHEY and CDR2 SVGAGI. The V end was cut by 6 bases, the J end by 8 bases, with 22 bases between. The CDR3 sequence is CASSLRRGEFLGYTF. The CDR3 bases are TGTGCCAGCAGCCTAAGGAGGGGAGAGTTCCTGGGCTACACCTTC.

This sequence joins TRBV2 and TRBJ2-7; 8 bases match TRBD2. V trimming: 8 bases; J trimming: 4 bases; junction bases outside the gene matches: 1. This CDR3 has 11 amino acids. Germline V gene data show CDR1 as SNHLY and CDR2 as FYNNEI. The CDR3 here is CASQREYEQYF. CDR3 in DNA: TGTGCCAGCCAGCGGGAGTACGAGCAGTACTTC.

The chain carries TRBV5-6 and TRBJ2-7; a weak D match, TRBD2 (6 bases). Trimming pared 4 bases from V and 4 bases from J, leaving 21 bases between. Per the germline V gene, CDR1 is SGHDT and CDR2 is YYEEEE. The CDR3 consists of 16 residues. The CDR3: CASSSSLTSKVYEQYF. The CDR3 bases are TGTGCCAGCAGCAGCAGTTTGACTAGTAAGGTGTACGAGCAGTACTTC.

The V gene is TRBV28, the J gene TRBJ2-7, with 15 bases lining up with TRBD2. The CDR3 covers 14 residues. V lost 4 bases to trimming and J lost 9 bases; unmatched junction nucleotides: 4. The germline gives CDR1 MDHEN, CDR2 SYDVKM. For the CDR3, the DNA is TGTGCCAGCAGTTCCGGACTAGCGGGAGGGGTGCAGTACTTC. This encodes CASSSGLAGGVQYF.

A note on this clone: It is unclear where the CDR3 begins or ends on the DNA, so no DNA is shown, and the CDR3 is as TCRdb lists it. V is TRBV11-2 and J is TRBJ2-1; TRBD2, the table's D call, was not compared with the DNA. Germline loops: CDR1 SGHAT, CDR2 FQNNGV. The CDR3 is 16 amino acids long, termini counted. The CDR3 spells CASSFLWASGRNEQFF.

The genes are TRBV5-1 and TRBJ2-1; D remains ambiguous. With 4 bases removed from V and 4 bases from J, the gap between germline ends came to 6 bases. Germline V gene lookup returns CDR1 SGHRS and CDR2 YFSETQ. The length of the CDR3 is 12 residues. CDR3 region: CASSPQYNEQFF. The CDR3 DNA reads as TGCGCCAGCAGCCCCCAGTACAATGAGCAGTTCTTC.

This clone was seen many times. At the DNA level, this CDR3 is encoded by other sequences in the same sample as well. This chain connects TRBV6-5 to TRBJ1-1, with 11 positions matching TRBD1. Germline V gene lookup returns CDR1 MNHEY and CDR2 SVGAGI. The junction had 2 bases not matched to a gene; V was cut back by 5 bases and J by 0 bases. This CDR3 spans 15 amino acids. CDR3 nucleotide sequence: TGTGCCAGCAGTCGGGACAGGGGGATGAACACTGAAGCTTTCTTT. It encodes CASSRDRGMNTEAFF.

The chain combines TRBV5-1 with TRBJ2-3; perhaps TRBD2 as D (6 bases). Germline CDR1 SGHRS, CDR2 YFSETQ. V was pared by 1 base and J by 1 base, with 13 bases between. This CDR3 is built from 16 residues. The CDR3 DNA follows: TGCGCCAGCAGCTTGTCCGTCGAGCGGGGCACAGATACGCAGTATTTT. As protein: CASSLSVERGTDTQYF.

DNA of the CDR3: TGTGCCAGTAGTTTCCGAAGGGGACAGGGCCTATATAGCAATCAGCCCCAGCATTTT. Translating it yields CASSFRRGQGLYSNQPQHF. V usage is TRBV19 and J usage is TRBJ1-5; TRBD1 matches at 9 bases. The junction had 14 bases not matched to a gene; V was cut back by 5 bases and J by 0 bases. The CDR3 runs 19 residues. Germline lookup yields CDR1 LNHDA and CDR2 SQIVND (reference sequence).